Listed below are T cell receptor beta chains from one sample, sequenced in a study of naive and memory T cell subsets. Using its own MiXCR run on the UMI-ligation and nested PCR reads, TCRdb lists one record per CDR3 protein. The sample shows approximately 17,000 distinct CDR3 sequences, roughly 8.7% of them seen only once. What was sequenced was central memory CD8+ T cells from blood. These receptors all stem from a human donor in good health. Each CDR3 is given with its conserved first and last residue. The D gene is left open where the match is weak. Rows give clone size only sometimes, using once, few, many, or a class for an expanded clone.

TRBJ2-3	TRBV4-2	TRBD1	many	TGTGCCAGCAGCCCCGACAGGGATGGCACAGATACGCAGTATTTT	CASSPDRDGTDTQYF
TRBJ1-1	TRBV20-1	NA	many	TGCAGTGCTAGTTCGGGGGGTGACACTGAAGCTTTCTTT	CSASSGGDTEAFF
TRBJ2-7	TRBV25-1	TRBD2	NA	TGTGCCAGCAGCGAATGGGGGAGGGACTACGAGCAGTACTTC	CASSEWGRDYEQYF
TRBJ2-7	TRBV4-2	NA	many	TGTGCCAGCAGCCAAGTTAGCGGAAACTACGAGCAGTACTTC	CASSQVSGNYEQYF
TRBJ1-5	TRBV4-3	NA	few	TGCGCCAGCAGCCAAGCCGCCGACAAAAGTCAGCCCCAGCATTTT	CASSQAADKSQPQHF
TRBJ1-2	TRBV6-6	NA	few	TGTGCCAGCAGTTACTCTCGGGGTCCGGCCTATGGCTACACCTTC	CASSYSRGPAYGYTF
TRBJ2-5	TRBV11-2	NA	few	TGTGCCAGCAGCTTAGAATCCGAGGCTGAGGAGACCCAGTACTTC	CASSLESEAEETQYF
TRBJ2-3	TRBV6-2/TRBV6-3	NA	many	TGTGCCAGCAGTTTACGCGGGGCCTCTAGCACAGATACGCAGTATTTT	CASSLRGASSTDTQYF
TRBJ2-5	TRBV7-2	TRBD2	medium-sized	TGTGCCAGCAGCATTAGCGGGGGCCAAGAGACCCAGTACTTC	CASSISGGQETQYF
TRBJ2-5	TRBV4-2	TRBD1	many	TGTGCCAGCAGCCTCGGGACAGGGGGCCAAGAGACCCAGTACTTC	CASSLGTGGQETQYF
TRBJ2-7	TRBV27	TRBD1	many	TGTGCCAGCAGTTTACAGGGGGCCTACGAGCAGTACTTC	CASSLQGAYEQYF
TRBJ1-2	TRBV2	NA	NA	TGTGCCAGCCGAGGGAGTCCGACATATAACTATGGCTACACCTTC	CASRGSPTYNYGYTF
TRBJ1-4	TRBV6-6	TRBD1	many	TGTGCCAGCAGCACAGGGGTCATCGAGGGAACCGAAAAACTGTTTTTT	CASSTGVIEGTEKLFF
TRBJ2-3	TRBV15	TRBD2	many	TGTGCCACCAGCAGAGAGCGGGGGGGCACAGATACGCAGTATTTT	CATSRERGGTDTQYF
TRBJ2-7	TRBV4-3	TRBD2	few	TGCGCCAGCAGCCAAGGAACAAGGGGTTGGGAGGGGAACGAGCAGTACTTC	CASSQGTRGWEGNEQYF
TRBJ2-7	TRBV20-1	TRBD2	NA	TGCAGTGCTAGAGATCTCCAGACTAGCGGGAGCTCCGAGCAGTACTTC	CSARDLQTSGSSEQYF
TRBJ1-2	TRBV28	NA	NA	TGTGCCAGCAGTACCGGGACAAGAGGGGGTAACTATGGCTACACCTTC	CASSTGTRGGNYGYTF
TRBJ1-6	TRBV29-1	TRBD1	many	TGCAGCGTTGAGGACAGGAGCTCTTCACCCCTCCACTTT	CSVEDRSSSPLHF
TRBJ2-1	TRBV7-9	TRBD1	NA	TGTGCCAGCAGCGGGCCGGGACAGGGGGCCGATGAGCAGTTCTTC	CASSGPGQGADEQFF
TRBJ2-1	TRBV14	NA	many	TGTGCCAGCAGCCAAGATGAGGACGACTCTTACAATGAGCAGTTCTTC	CASSQDEDDSYNEQFF
TRBJ2-1	TRBV4-3	NA	many	TGCGCCAGCAGGGGCGGGCCCTACAATGAGCAGTTCTTC	CASRGGPYNEQFF
TRBJ2-1	TRBV16	NA	NA	TGTGCCAGCAGCCAACACCCGGGACAGCTCTTAATAGCGGACTACAATGAGCAGTTCTTC	CASSQHPGQLLIADYNEQFF
TRBJ2-2	TRBV12-3/TRBV12-4	TRBD1	few	TGTGCCAGCAGTTTAAGGCAGGGGGCAGCCGGGGAGCTGTTTTTT	CASSLRQGAAGELFF
TRBJ1-1	TRBV28	NA	NA	TGTGCCAGCATCCGCCCCGGGGGCACTGAAGCTTTCTTT	CASIRPGGTEAFF
TRBJ2-5	TRBV20-1	NA	many	TGCAGTGCTAGAGATGGGGGCCCGGGGACGGAGACCCAGTACTTC	CSARDGGPGTETQYF
TRBJ1-2	TRBV4-2	TRBD1	many	TGTGCCAGCAGCCAAGGGGGGGACAGCCCGTATGGCTACACCTTC	CASSQGGDSPYGYTF
TRBJ1-5	TRBV6-2/TRBV6-3	NA	many	TGTGCCAGCAACGGGGGCACAAGCGCTCAGCCCCAGCATTTT	CASNGGTSAQPQHF
TRBJ1-2	TRBV27	TRBD1	NA	TGTGCCAGCAGTTTATCGGCAGGGGGAGGTTACTATGGCTACACCTTC	CASSLSAGGGYYGYTF
TRBJ2-3	TRBV3-1	TRBD2	many	TGTGCCAGCAGCCCCGGGGTAGCGGGAGTTGTGGATACGCAGTATTTT	CASSPGVAGVVDTQYF
TRBJ2-3	TRBV19	NA	many	TGTGCCAGTAGTACGGCAGATACGCAGTATTTT	CASSTADTQYF
TRBJ2-3	TRBV6-4	NA	NA	TGTGCCAGCAGCCACGGTGGCAGCGGAAGCACAGATACGCAGTATTTT	CASSHGGSGSTDTQYF
TRBJ2-1	TRBV20-1	TRBD2	many	TGCAGTGCTAGAGGGGCGCGGGAGTGGAATGAGCAGTTCTTC	CSARGAREWNEQFF
TRBJ1-2	TRBV29-1	NA	NA	TGCAGCGTTGAAGGTCTGACCTATGGCTACACCTTC	CSVEGLTYGYTF
TRBJ1-2	TRBV3-1	NA	many	TGTGCCAGCAGCCCCCCGACAGACGCTGGCTACACCTTC	CASSPPTDAGYTF
TRBJ2-1	TRBV3-1	NA	few	TGTGCCAGCAGCCAAGAAAAGTGGGAGACCAATTCCTACAATGAGCAGTTCTTC	CASSQEKWETNSYNEQFF
TRBJ2-3	TRBV7-9	NA	many	TGTGCCAGCAGCCGTTACACAGATACGCAGTATTTT	CASSRYTDTQYF
TRBJ2-3	TRBV24-1	TRBD2	many	TGTGCCACCGCAGGGACTAGCGACCTCACAGATACGCAGTATTTT	CATAGTSDLTDTQYF
TRBJ2-3	TRBV4-3	TRBD2	NA	TGCGCCAGCAGCCACACGGCGGGGGGGACAGATACGCAGTATTTT	CASSHTAGGTDTQYF
TRBJ1-1	TRBV7-6	NA	NA	TGTGCCAGCAGCTTAAACAGGAGTTTCTGGGCTGAAGCTTTCTTT	CASSLNRSFWAEAFF
TRBJ2-5	TRBV4-2	TRBD1	NA	TGTGCCAGTGCGACAGGGGGCCCCTATGAGACCCAGTACTTC	CASATGGPYETQYF
TRBJ2-7	TRBV7-8	NA	NA	TGTGCCAGCAGCTTAGTTTATAGGGGGACGAACTACGAGCAGTACTTC	CASSLVYRGTNYEQYF
TRBJ2-5	TRBV27	TRBD2	NA	TGTGCCAGCAGTCAACTATGGACTAGCGGGGGCGGAGAGACCCAGTACTTC	CASSQLWTSGGGETQYF
TRBJ1-5	TRBV6-1	TRBD1	many	TGTGCCAGCAGTGAAGAAACAGGGGGCGCGAATCAGCCCCAGCATTTT	CASSEETGGANQPQHF